This is a list of T cell receptor beta chains from one sample in a study of OX40 agonist ivuxolimab in advanced cancers. Some clones are missing from TCRdb's copy, which holds only in-frame ones; the method was immunoSEQ multiplex PCR. The sample has around 38,000 clones, approximately 80% seen once. The sequencing here drew on CD4+ or CD8+ T cells sorted from blood, taken in a trial of the OX40 agonist ivuxolimab. The source is an adult with an advanced solid tumor such as melanoma, head and neck, liver or kidney cancer. Both conserved end residues are part of each CDR3. A D gene is named only where the DNA matches it firmly. The listing skips clone size in some rows; elsewhere it reads once, few, many or a size class.

clone_size j_call d_call v_call cdr3_aa cdr3_nt
- TRBJ2-7 - TRBV6-6 CASSYSREIYEQYF TGTGCCAGCAGTTACTCGAGGGAGATTTACGAGCAGTACTTC
few TRBJ1-4 - TRBV30 CAWSPGTDEKLFF TGTGCCTGGAGCCCAGGGACGGATGAAAAACTGTTTTTT
- TRBJ1-5 - TRBV27 CASSLMAANQPQHF TGTGCCAGCAGTTTAATGGCGGCAAATCAGCCCCAGCATTTT
- TRBJ2-7 TRBD2 TRBV18 CASSPASGMYSYEQYF TGTGCCAGCTCACCGGCTAGCGGGATGTATTCCTACGAGCAGTACTTC
- TRBJ1-4 - TRBV5-6 CASSGDVGPGVYEKLFF TGTGCCAGCAGCGGAGACGTGGGACCGGGGGTATATGAAAAACTGTTTTTT
- TRBJ2-7 - TRBV5-1 CASSLDLGVEQYF TGCGCCAGCAGCTTGGACCTCGGGGTCGAGCAGTACTTC
- TRBJ2-7 TRBD1 TRBV4-1 CASSQVDRVEQYF TGCGCCAGCAGCCAAGTTGACAGGGTCGAGCAGTACTTC
few TRBJ1-5 - TRBV6-1 CASSGDFFQPQHF TGTGCCAGCAGTGGGGACTTTTTCCAGCCCCAGCATTTT
- TRBJ1-1 - TRBV30 CAWTPFRAEKNTEAFF TGTGCCTGGACTCCCTTTAGGGCAGAAAAGAACACTGAAGCTTTCTTT
- TRBJ2-7 TRBD2 TRBV18 CASSPYSGSLSYEQYF TGTGCCAGCTCACCCTATAGCGGGAGCCTATCCTACGAGCAGTACTTC
- TRBJ1-1 TRBD1 TRBV6-1 CASSEGGGGWITEAFF TGTGCCAGCAGTGAAGGAGGAGGGGGCTGGATCACTGAAGCTTTCTTT
- TRBJ2-1 TRBD2 TRBV5-4 CASSLIAGGINEQFF TGTGCCAGCAGCTTGATCGCGGGAGGTATTAATGAGCAGTTCTTC
once TRBJ2-1 TRBD2 TRBV28 CASSFPRLAGDHHSYNEQFF TGTGCCAGCAGTTTCCCACGACTAGCGGGAGACCACCACTCCTACAATGAGCAGTTCTTC
- TRBJ1-2 - TRBV7-2 CASSLFGDGYTF TGTGCCAGCAGCTTATTCGGGGATGGCTACACCTTC
- TRBJ2-5 - TRBV5-8 CASSSHRQGQETQYF TGTGCCAGCAGCTCGCACCGGCAGGGTCAAGAGACCCAGTACTTC
- TRBJ1-5 - TRBV5-1 CASSLEGGAGNQPQHF TGCGCCAGCAGCTTGGAGGGGGGGGCTGGCAATCAGCCCCAGCATTTT
- TRBJ2-4 - TRBV27 CASPTNIQYF TGTGCCAGCCCTACAAACATTCAGTACTTC
- TRBJ2-7 TRBD2 TRBV27 CASRQTGLALTYEQYF TGTGCCAGCAGACAAACTGGACTAGCGTTAACCTACGAGCAGTACTTC
- TRBJ2-6 - TRBV30 CAWIGINSGANVLTF TGTGCCTGGATAGGGATAAACTCTGGGGCCAACGTCCTGACTTTC
- TRBJ2-7 - TRBV7-2 CASSLSGHEQYF TGTGCCAGCAGCTTATCAGGGCACGAGCAGTACTTC
few TRBJ1-5 TRBD1 TRBV19 CASTTRTGGGQPQHF TGTGCCAGTACGACAAGGACAGGGGGAGGACAGCCCCAGCATTTT
- TRBJ1-2 TRBD1 TRBV19 CASSADREYGYTF TGTGCCAGTAGCGCAGACAGGGAGTATGGCTACACCTTC
- TRBJ1-5 - TRBV6-5 CASRRDGVNQPQHF TGTGCCAGCCGACGGGACGGAGTCAATCAGCCCCAGCATTTT
- TRBJ2-3 - TRBV6-5 CASSYSSGRGGDTQYF TGTGCCAGCAGTTACTCGTCAGGGCGGGGTGGCGATACGCAGTATTTT
- TRBJ2-7 - TRBV6-5 CADFLREQYF TGTGCCGATTTTTTGCGGGAGCAGTACTTC
few TRBJ1-1 - TRBV6-6 CASSYGQMNTEAFF TGTGCCAGCAGTTACGGTCAGATGAACACTGAAGCTTTCTTT
- TRBJ2-1 TRBD2 TRBV13 CASSLGLAGDREQFF TGTGCCAGCAGCCTCGGACTAGCGGGAGATAGAGAGCAGTTCTTC
- TRBJ1-5 - TRBV27 CASSFPSLNQPQHF TGTGCCAGCAGTTTTCCTTCCCTCAATCAGCCCCAGCATTTT
- TRBJ1-1 - TRBV5-1 CASSLETSNTEAFF TGCGCCAGCAGCCTGGAGACATCGAACACTGAAGCTTTCTTT
- TRBJ2-7 - TRBV7-6 CASSLDLGDEQYF TGTGCCAGCAGCTTAGATTTGGGGGACGAGCAGTACTTC
medium-sized TRBJ2-7 - TRBV10-3 CAISESTGSYEQYF TGTGCCATCAGTGAGTCGACGGGCTCCTACGAGCAGTACTTC
few TRBJ2-1 TRBD2 TRBV19 CASSTIAGAQFF TGTGCCAGTAGTACTATAGCGGGGGCCCAGTTCTTC
- TRBJ2-5 - TRBV18 CASSPQTSVETQYF TGTGCCAGCTCACCCCAGACCTCCGTAGAGACCCAGTACTTC
- TRBJ2-7 - TRBV11-2 CASSQAPYEQYF TGTGCCAGCAGTCAAGCCCCCTACGAGCAGTACTTC
- TRBJ1-6 - TRBV19 CASSIRAGTGVSTLHF TGTGCCAGTAGTATAAGGGCAGGGACCGGGGTGTCCACCCTCCACTTT
- TRBJ2-3 TRBD2 TRBV9 CASSFSGSGDTDTQYF TGTGCCAGCAGCTTTAGCGGGAGCGGGGACACAGATACGCAGTATTTT
once TRBJ2-3 - TRBV5-1 CASSSQGFTDTQYF TGCGCCAGCAGCTCACAGGGATTCACAGATACGCAGTATTTT
once TRBJ2-5 - TRBV5-6 CASSLAETQYF TGTGCCAGCAGCTTGGCGGAGACCCAGTACTTC
- TRBJ2-1 - TRBV4-1 CASSPTAKNEQFF TGCGCCAGCAGCCCGACCGCAAAAAATGAGCAGTTCTTC
- TRBJ1-5 TRBD1 TRBV6-1 CASTQGGGVQPQHF TGTGCCAGCACCCAGGGGGGTGGGGTACAGCCCCAGCATTTT
- TRBJ1-6 TRBD1 TRBV7-8 CASSFGRGSSPLHF TGTGCCAGCAGCTTCGGCAGGGGGAGCTCACCCCTCCACTTT
- TRBJ1-6 TRBD1 TRBV18 CASSPPRQGESPLHF TGTGCCAGCTCACCACCGAGACAGGGTGAATCACCCCTCCACTTT
- TRBJ2-3 TRBD2 TRBV4-3 CASSQDSGVTDTQYF TGCGCCAGCAGCCAAGATAGCGGGGTCACAGATACGCAGTATTTT
- TRBJ2-7 - TRBV5-1 CASTEGLEQYF TGCGCCAGCACCGAAGGTCTCGAGCAGTACTTC
- TRBJ2-7 - TRBV30 CAWSVKAPYEQYF TGTGCCTGGAGTGTAAAGGCCCCCTACGAGCAGTACTTC
few TRBJ1-5 - TRBV10-3 CAISRDGSNQPQHF TGTGCCATCAGCCGGGACGGTAGCAATCAGCCCCAGCATTTT